The table lists the clone carrying this TCR beta chain with a few counts. This entry comes from a study of blood T cell repertoires in COVID-19. In the study overall: Italy, Spain and the United States were the sources of the convalescent and acute COVID-19 samples. Nucleic acid was either cDNA or gDNA, and it came from T cells, B-cell-depleted T cells, or PBMCs.

Original data processing: Nucleated cell number was recorded as an estimate derived from reference gene primer amplification. Clones were sequenced by immunoSEQ multiplex PCR, and TCRdb holds only the in-frame ones, with some missing. The V and J calls and clone size were taken over from that table, and D and trimming were inferred from the DNA. In the table there are about 210,000 clones, around 86% of which are singletons. CDR1 is SGHDN, CDR2 FVKESK, per germline. CDR3 length: 16 amino acids. Losses at the gene ends were 2 bases for V and 1 base for J; bases not matched to a gene: 1. This clonotype was obtained from a man aged 55-75 years with acute or convalescent COVID-19. This rearrangement joins TRBV14 to TRBJ2-6; 8 positions match TRBD1. Specimen: peripheral blood. The CDR3 DNA sequence: TGTGCCAGCAGCCAACACAGGGGGTCTGGGGCCAACGTCCTGACTTTC. Its translation is CASSQHRGSGANVLTF.